The 32 T cell receptor beta chains presented below share a single source sample, sequenced in a study of blood T cell repertoires in COVID-19. Libraries were prepared by immunoSEQ multiplex PCR; TCRdb keeps only in-frame clonotypes and omits some of them. This repertoire shows hundreds of thousands of clones, around 87% found once; its top ten account for about 1.2%. The material sequenced was peripheral blood. The receptors were sampled from a man in his sixties or seventies with acute or convalescent COVID-19.

The chain's CDR3 is CASSYNRGRFRTEAFF. The CDR3 DNA reads TGTGCCAGCAGTTATAACAGGGGGCGCTTTCGAACTGAAGCTTTCTTT. The chain carries TRBV28 and TRBJ1-1, with 9 bases matching TRBD1. The CDR3 consists of 16 residues. CDR1 and CDR2 from the germline V gene are MDHEN and SYDVKM. The junction had 11 bases not matched to a gene; V was cut back by 4 bases and J by 5 bases.

This rearrangement joins TRBV6-5 to TRBJ2-7, with D possibly matching TRBD1 (6 bases). Trimming stripped 6 bases from V and 4 bases from J, with 19 bases between. This CDR3 contains 15 residues. CDR1 is MNHEY and CDR2 is SVGAGI in the germline V gene. The CDR3 is CASRDQQGTGYEQYF. As DNA, the CDR3 is TGTGCCAGCAGGGACCAACAGGGTACGGGGTACGAGCAGTACTTC.

This chain links TRBV7-3 with TRBJ2-7; 10 bases are shared with TRBD2. V lost 5 bases to trimming and J lost 4 bases; unmatched junction nucleotides: 5. Per germline, CDR1 SGHTA and CDR2 FQGTGA. CDR3 length equals 14 residues. The DNA for the CDR3 is TGTGCCAGCAGCACGCTAGCGGGGGCTTACGAGCAGTACTTC. This translates into CASSTLAGAYEQYF.

V and J are TRBV3-1 (or the pseudogene TRBV3-2) and TRBJ2-1; TRBD2 matches 9 bases. This CDR3 region has 14 residues. Germline loops: CDR1 LGHDT, CDR2 YNNKEL (reference sequence). After removal of 6 bases from V and 8 bases from J, the junction contained 8 bases not matched to a gene. CDR3 sequence (DNA): TGTGCCAGCAGACAGGGGACTAGCTTCCATGAGCAGTTCTTC. It yields the protein CASRQGTSFHEQFF.

The chain is built from TRBV4-3 and TRBJ2-3, with 9 bases that match TRBD1. Trimming took 4 bases from V and 6 from J; bases not matched to a gene: 11. Germline CDR1 reads LGHNA; CDR2 reads YSLEER. The CDR3 extends over 16 amino acids. The DNA for the CDR3 is TGCGCCAGCAGCCGCGGGACAGGGACGCGACCCGATACGCAGTATTTT. Encoded protein: CASSRGTGTRPDTQYF.

The chain carries TRBV12-3 or TRBV12-4 and TRBJ1-5, with a weak D call TRBD1 (5 bases). V lost 1 base to trimming and J lost 9 bases, with 7 bases between them. The CDR3 covers 12 residues. Here the CDR3 DNA reads TGTGCCAGCAGTTTAGAGGGGCTGCCCCAGCATTTT. This sequence encodes CASSLEGLPQHF.

The rearrangement joins TRBV5-1 to TRBJ2-7; TRBD2 agrees at 14 bases. This CDR3 region has 14 residues. J was trimmed by 5 bases and V by 4 bases; bases with no gene match: 2. The germline CDR1 and CDR2 sequences are SGHRS and YFSETQ. Here the CDR3 DNA reads TGCGCCAGCAGCGCGGGACTAGCGGGAGACGAGCAGTACTTC. Protein sequence: CASSAGLAGDEQYF. The full variable domain, its missing parts supplied by reference TRBV5-1 and TRBJ2-7, is KAGVTQTPRYLIKTRGQQVTLSCSPISGHRSVSWYQQTPGQGLQFLFEYFSETQRNKGNFPGRFSGRQFSNSRSEMNVSTLELGDSALYLCASSAGLAGDEQYFGPGTRLTVT.

The rearrangement joins TRBV6-5 to TRBJ1-6; D gene unclear. CDR3 length: 15 amino acids. Germline lookup yields CDR1 MNHEY and CDR2 SVGAGI. The V and J ends lost 2 bases and 9 bases respectively, with 14 bases between them. The CDR3 region is CASSYAPGSGSPLHF. For the CDR3, the DNA is TGTGCCAGCAGTTACGCGCCAGGCTCTGGTTCACCCCTCCACTTT.

This rearrangement joins TRBV6-5 to TRBJ1-1; a possible D gene is TRBD1 (5 bases). The CDR3 has 15 amino acids. Germline assignment: CDR1 MNHEY and CDR2 SVGAGI. V was trimmed by 8 bases and J by 0 bases, leaving 16 bases between them. Here the CDR3 reads CASGRKGVLNTEAFF. The CDR3 nucleotides read TGTGCCAGCGGGCGGAAAGGGGTTCTGAACACTGAAGCTTTCTTT.

This chain joins TRBV29-1 and TRBJ1-3, with D hard to call. Trimming removed 7 bases at V and 1 base at J, with 8 bases between. Germline V gene lookup returns CDR1 SQVTM and CDR2 ANQGSEA. CDR3 length equals 12 residues. For the CDR3, the DNA is TGCAGCGCCGAGGGTTCTGGAAACACCATATATTTT. Translating gives CSAEGSGNTIYF. Supplemented by reference TRBV29-1 and TRBJ1-3, the full variable domain reads SAVISQKPSRDICQRGTSLTIQCQVDSQVTMMFWYRQQPGQSLTLIATANQGSEATYESGFVIDKFPISRPNLTFSTLTVSNMSPEDSSIYLCSAEGSGNTIYFGEGSWLTVV.

The V gene is TRBV7-9, the J gene TRBJ1-6, with 8 nucleotides matching TRBD1. This CDR3 spans 16 amino acids. CDR1 is SEHNR and CDR2 is FQNEAQ in the germline V gene (reference sequence). The J segment lost 7 bases and the V segment lost 5 bases, leaving 10 bases of the junction unmatched. CDR3 region: CASSPLTGVVNSPLHF. In nucleotides, the CDR3 is TGTGCCAGCAGCCCCCTGACAGGGGTTGTCAATTCACCCCTCCACTTT.

This rearrangement joins TRBV5-4 to TRBJ2-1; D perhaps matches TRBD2 (6 bases). The ends were cut back, 6 bases at V and 7 bases at J, with 20 bases in the middle. The CDR3 is 15 residues long. CDR1 is SGHNT, CDR2 YYREEE, per germline (reference sequence). The CDR3, as DNA: TGTGCCAGCACCCGACTAGTCGGAGGTGAAAATGAGCAGTTCTTC. As protein: CASTRLVGGENEQFF.

This clone was seen only once. This sequence joins TRBV12-3 or TRBV12-4 and TRBJ1-6; a possible D gene is TRBD1 (5 bases). The V and J ends lost 6 bases and 8 bases respectively, with 8 bases between them. The CDR3 consists of 12 residues. The chain's CDR3 is CASRARDSPLHF. The CDR3, as DNA: TGTGCCAGCAGGGCCAGGGATTCACCCCTCCACTTT.

The chain couples TRBV6-5 to TRBJ1-5; the D is unclear. The germline gives CDR1 MNHEY, CDR2 SVGAGI. The CDR3 spans 15 residues. Between the trimmed V and J ends, which lost 6 bases and 4 bases, there was a span of 16 bases. DNA of the CDR3: TGTGCCAGCAGCGCAAACGGGGTGCGGAATCAGCCCCAGCATTTT. Amino acids: CASSANGVRNQPQHF.

The rearrangement joins TRBV6-2 or TRBV6-3 to TRBJ1-6; 8 nucleotides line up with TRBD1. V lost 2 bases to trimming and J lost 6 bases; unmatched junction nucleotides: 3. This CDR3 contains 15 residues. CDR1 and CDR2 from the germline V gene are MNHEY and SVGEGT. The CDR3 DNA is TGTGCCAGCAGTTACCACGACAGGGGTAATTCACCCCTCCACTTT. Translation: CASSYHDRGNSPLHF.

There are a few counts of this clone. The chain combines TRBV7-2 with TRBJ1-2, with D perhaps matching TRBD1 (5 bases). CDR3 length: 14 amino acids. Germline V gives CDR1 SGHTA, CDR2 FQGNSA. V lost 3 bases, J lost 4 bases, and 12 bases lay in between. Here the CDR3 reads CASSLGGVGYGYTF. The CDR3 nucleotides read TGTGCCAGCAGCTTGGGGGGTGTGGGCTATGGCTACACCTTC.

The chain combines TRBV7-7 with TRBJ2-3; a weak D match, TRBD2 (7 bases). V was pared by 5 bases and J by 7 bases, with 19 bases between. Germline V gene data show CDR1 as SSHAT and CDR2 as FNYEAQ (reference sequence). The CDR3 runs 15 residues. CDR3 DNA sequence: TGTGCCAGCAGCCTTCAAGGGGGGGGGAGCTATACGCAGTATTTT. Protein: CASSLQGGGSYTQYF.

The chain uses TRBV4-3 and TRBJ2-1; D is unresolved. CDR1 is LGHNA, CDR2 YSLEER, per germline. The germline V and J ends were trimmed by 0 bases and 4 bases, with 7 bases remaining between them. This CDR3 has 14 amino acids. DNA for the CDR3: TGCGCCAGCAGCCAAGAGTGGCGGTACAATGAGCAGTTCTTC. Encoded protein: CASSQEWRYNEQFF.

This chain connects TRBV11-3 to TRBJ2-1; D unresolved. This CDR3 has 13 amino acids. Germline V gene data show CDR1 as SGHNT and CDR2 as YENEEA. Trimming removed 0 bases from V and 9 bases from J, with 9 bases in between. The CDR3 DNA follows: TGTGCCAGCAGCTTAGATTGGCAGTCTGAGCAGTTCTTC. Translation gives CASSLDWQSEQFF.

This chain uses TRBV28 with TRBJ1-5, with no clear D. Germline V gene data show CDR1 as MDHEN and CDR2 as SYDVKM. The CDR3 consists of 14 residues. Trimming shortened V by 7 bases and J by 4 bases, and 14 bases separated the two germline ends. The CDR3 sequence is CASTPYEGNQPQHF. CDR3 nucleotide sequence: TGTGCCAGCACCCCATACGAGGGAAATCAGCCCCAGCATTTT.

The chain links TRBV27 to TRBJ2-2; 7 positions match TRBD1. Unmatched junction bases numbered 4, after V lost 6 bases and J lost 0 bases. The CDR3 covers 15 residues. The germline gives CDR1 MNHEY, CDR2 SMNVEV (reference sequence). The CDR3 nucleotides read TGTGCCAGCAGATTGACAGGGACGAACACCGGGGAGCTGTTTTTT. Translating it yields CASRLTGTNTGELFF.

The genes are TRBV23-1 and TRBJ1-4; the D is unclear. Being an ORF, TRBV23-1 has a function that is uncertain. CDR3 length equals 14 residues. Deletions cut 6 bases from V and 0 bases from J, with 8 bases between. The CDR3: CASSHRATNEKLFF. Here the CDR3 DNA reads TGCGCCAGCAGCCACAGAGCAACTAATGAAAAACTGTTTTTT.

V and J are TRBV10-3 and TRBJ1-1; D is uncertain. This CDR3 is built from 12 residues. Trimming took off 3 bases at V and 5 bases at J, with 7 bases between the two ends. Germline CDR1 ENHRY, CDR2 SYGVKD. CDR3 DNA sequence: TGTGCCATCAGTGAAATGGAGACTGAAGCTTTCTTT. Its protein product is CAISEMETEAFF.

This clone was counted once. The genes are TRBV7-2 and TRBJ2-5; TRBD2 aligns across 14 bases. V was pared by 5 bases and J by 7 bases, with 3 bases of the junction left unmatched. Germline CDR1 and CDR2: SGHTA and FQGNSA. The CDR3 spans 14 residues. CDR3 DNA: TGTGCCAGCAGCACGGGACTAGCGGGAGCGACCCAGTACTTC. Protein: CASSTGLAGATQYF.

The J gene is TRBJ2-7, the V gene TRBV5-1, with 7 bases identical to TRBD1. CDR1 is SGHRS, CDR2 YFSETQ, per germline. This CDR3 region has 15 residues. V shed 0 bases, J shed 4 bases, and the junction held 7 bases outside the gene matches. Here the CDR3 reads CASSLEGGDIYEQYF. DNA of the CDR3: TGCGCCAGCAGCTTGGAAGGGGGCGATATTTACGAGCAGTACTTC. Combining the CDR3 with reference TRBV5-1 and TRBJ2-7 gives the whole variable domain KAGVTQTPRYLIKTRGQQVTLSCSPISGHRSVSWYQQTPGQGLQFLFEYFSETQRNKGNFPGRFSGRQFSNSRSEMNVSTLELGDSALYLCASSLEGGDIYEQYFGPGTRLTVT.

The V and J genes are TRBV7-2 and TRBJ2-1, with D perhaps TRBD2 (6 bases). Trimming removed 3 bases from V and 6 bases from J, with 12 bases in between. CDR3 size: 14 residues. Germline V gene sequence: CDR1 SGHTA, CDR2 FQGNSA. CDR3 residues: CASSFILASNEQFF. CDR3 DNA: TGTGCCAGCAGCTTCATACTAGCTTCCAATGAGCAGTTCTTC. The full variable domain, in which reference TRBV7-2 and TRBJ2-1 provide the parts outside the CDR3, is GAGVSQSPSNKVTEKGKDVELRCDPISGHTALYWYRQSLGQGLEFLIYFQGNSAPDKSGLPSDRFSAERTGGSVSTLTIQRTQQEDSAVYLCASSFILASNEQFFGPGTRLTVL.

V is TRBV2 and J is TRBJ1-2; D call uncertain. With 4 bases removed from V and 5 bases from J, the gap between germline ends came to 14 bases. The CDR3 is 14 amino acids. Germline V lookup: CDR1 SNHLY, CDR2 FYNNEI. CDR3 residues: CASSVIADGYGYTF. The DNA of the CDR3 is TGTGCCAGCAGTGTGATTGCAGATGGTTATGGCTACACCTTC.

The V and J genes are TRBV7-2 and TRBJ1-5; D might be TRBD1 (5 bases). The germline V gene encodes CDR1 SGHTA and CDR2 FQGNSA. This CDR3 has 14 residues. Trimming cost V 1 base and J 5 bases, with 9 bases left between them. CDR3 sequence reads: CASSLGEGYQPQHF. The CDR3 DNA reads as TGTGCCAGCAGCTTAGGGGAGGGGTATCAGCCCCAGCATTTT.

The gene calls are TRBV19 and TRBJ2-7; TRBD2 matches at 7 bases. The CDR3 runs to 13 residues. Germline CDR1 reads LNHDA; CDR2 reads SQIVND (reference sequence). After removal of 6 bases from V and 2 bases from J, the junction contained 4 bases not matched to a gene. The CDR3 protein is CASSSGETYEQYF. The CDR3 nucleotides read TGTGCCAGTAGCAGCGGGGAGACCTACGAGCAGTACTTC.

This clone was detected a few times. This rearrangement joins TRBV6-6 to TRBJ1-5, with 7 bases lining up with TRBD1. This CDR3 comprises 16 residues. Germline lookup yields CDR1 MNHNY and CDR2 SVGAGI (reference sequence). Trimming took 2 bases from V and 2 from J; bases not matched to a gene: 6. The CDR3 protein is CASSYEGAKGNQPQHF. CDR3 in DNA: TGTGCCAGCAGTTACGAGGGGGCAAAGGGCAATCAGCCCCAGCATTTT.

The chain is built from TRBV28 and TRBJ1-4; the match to TRBD1 covers 9 bases. The germline V gene has CDR1 MDHEN and CDR2 SYDVKM. Losses at the gene ends were 5 bases for V and 2 bases for J; bases not matched to a gene: 9. The length of the CDR3 is 17 residues. CDR3 in amino acids: CASSTGTGLSTNEKLFF. The CDR3 bases are TGTGCCAGCAGTACCGGGACAGGGCTTTCCACTAATGAAAAACTGTTTTTT.

The genes are TRBV24-1 and TRBJ2-5; TRBD2 is a possible D gene (6 bases). Trimming removed 1 base from V and 5 bases from J, with 13 bases in between. CDR1 is KGHDR and CDR2 is SFDVKD in the germline V gene. CDR3 length: 15 amino acids. CDR3 in amino acids: CATSDLYGGRETQYF. The DNA of the CDR3 is TGTGCCACCAGTGATTTATATGGGGGGAGGGAGACCCAGTACTTC.